This T cell receptor beta chain is drawn from a study of a mutant IDH1 vaccine in newly diagnosed glioma. Study background: Vaccination started 4-6 weeks after radiotherapy alone, or with temozolomide cycles.

Produced via immunoSEQ multiplex PCR; TCRdb's table is partial and in-frame only. The sample records some 42,000 clones, roughly 84% being singletons. As to time point: week 35, safety follow-up. Mutant IDH1 20-mer peptide, at 300 ug, made up each vaccine dose, with topical imiquimod. Germline V gene data show CDR1 as SGHRS and CDR2 as YFSETQ. The CDR3 spans 15 residues. V lost 4 bases and J lost 0, with 8 bases in between. This clone was detected once. Its matching antigen is unknown. The chain couples TRBV5-1 to TRBJ2-6; D ambiguous. This TCR came from a woman in her forties or fifties with glioma. The sample here was PBMCs, taken from a glioma patient whose treatment included an IDH1 peptide vaccine. The CDR3 is CASSLQVSGANVLTF. CDR3 in DNA: TGCGCCAGCAGCCTACAAGTCTCTGGGGCCAACGTCCTGACTTTC.